This T cell receptor (beta chain) was identified during a study of T cells in localized non-small cell lung cancer. Points from the study as a whole: Sequence data derive from only one tumor region, so heterogeneity remains possible. Median around 56 top-100 tumor clones were shared with paired adjacent lung. Uninvolved adjacent lung had the highest recorded T cell clonality, with tumor below it.

Trimming shortened V by 1 base and J by 6 bases, and 7 bases separated the two germline ends. Per germline, CDR1 LNHDA and CDR2 SQIVND (reference sequence). CDR3 length: 13 residues. A word on this clone: What it binds is unknown.

The data were produced by immunoSEQ multiplex PCR, yet TCRdb's version contains in-frame clones alone and is incomplete. The sample holds fewer than 90,000 clones, 60% to 85% seen once. The starting material was PBMCs, obtained before any cancer treatment. J is TRBJ2-1 and V is TRBV19; D remains ambiguous. This clonotype was obtained from a man aged 40 to 69 with stage II squamous cell lung carcinoma. CDR3 protein: CASSIALSNEQFF. CDR3 bases: TGTGCCAGTAGTATAGCTCTTTCCAATGAGCAGTTCTTC. Full variable domain (missing parts from reference TRBV19 and TRBJ2-1): DGGITQSPKYLFRKEGQNVTLSCEQNLNHDAMYWYRQDPGQGLRLIYYSQIVNDFQKGDIAEGYSVSREKKESFPLTVTSAQKNPTAFYLCASSIALSNEQFFGPGTRLTVL.